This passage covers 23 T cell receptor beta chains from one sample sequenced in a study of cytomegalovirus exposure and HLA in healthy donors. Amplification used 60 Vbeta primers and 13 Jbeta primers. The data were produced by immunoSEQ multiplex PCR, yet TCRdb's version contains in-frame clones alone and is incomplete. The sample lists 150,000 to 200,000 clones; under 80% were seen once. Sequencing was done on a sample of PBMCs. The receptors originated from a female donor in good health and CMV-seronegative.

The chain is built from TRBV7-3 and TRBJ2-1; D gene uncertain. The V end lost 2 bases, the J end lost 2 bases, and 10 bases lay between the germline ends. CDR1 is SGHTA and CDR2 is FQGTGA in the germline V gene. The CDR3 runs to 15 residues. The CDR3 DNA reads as TGTGCCAGCAGCTTAGGGTGGGCCCCCTACAATGAGCAGTTCTTC. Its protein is CASSLGWAPYNEQFF. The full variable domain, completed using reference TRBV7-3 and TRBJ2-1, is GAGVSQTPSNKVTEKGKYVELRCDPISGHTALYWYRQSLGQGPEFLIYFQGTGAADDSGLPNDRFFAVRPEGSVSTLKIQRTERGDSAVYLCASSLGWAPYNEQFFGPGTRLTVL.

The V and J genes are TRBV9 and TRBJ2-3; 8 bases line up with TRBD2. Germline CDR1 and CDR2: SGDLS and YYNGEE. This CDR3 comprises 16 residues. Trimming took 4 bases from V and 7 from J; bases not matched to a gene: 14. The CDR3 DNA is TGTGCCAGCAGCATCGCTAGCGGGCTCGGTTCGAATACGCAGTATTTT. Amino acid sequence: CASSIASGLGSNTQYF.

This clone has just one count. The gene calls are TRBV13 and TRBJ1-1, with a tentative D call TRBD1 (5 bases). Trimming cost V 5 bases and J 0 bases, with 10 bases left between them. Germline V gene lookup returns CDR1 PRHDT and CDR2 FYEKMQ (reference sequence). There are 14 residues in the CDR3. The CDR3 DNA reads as TGTGCCAGCAGCCCACGGGGGATGAACACTGAAGCTTTCTTT. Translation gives CASSPRGMNTEAFF. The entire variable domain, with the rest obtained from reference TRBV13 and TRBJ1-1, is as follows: AAGVIQSPRHLIKEKRETATLKCYPIPRHDTVYWYQQGPGQDPQFLISFYEKMQSDKGSIPDRFSAQQFSDYHSELNMSSLELGDSALYFCASSPRGMNTEAFFGQGTRLTVV.

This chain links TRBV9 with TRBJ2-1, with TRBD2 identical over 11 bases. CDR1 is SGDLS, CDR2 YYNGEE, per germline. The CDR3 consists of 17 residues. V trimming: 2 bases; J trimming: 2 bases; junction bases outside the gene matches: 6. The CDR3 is CASSVPFSGGAYNEQFF. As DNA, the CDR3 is TGTGCCAGCAGCGTCCCATTTAGCGGGGGGGCCTACAATGAGCAGTTCTTC.

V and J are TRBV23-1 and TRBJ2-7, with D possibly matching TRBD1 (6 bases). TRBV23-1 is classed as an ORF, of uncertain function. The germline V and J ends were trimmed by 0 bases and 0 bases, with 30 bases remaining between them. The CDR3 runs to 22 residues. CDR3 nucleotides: TGCGCCAGCAGTCAATCCGCCGGTGACAGGTTCCAAACCGAACTGAGCTCCTACGAGCAGTACTTC. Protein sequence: CASSQSAGDRFQTELSSYEQYF.

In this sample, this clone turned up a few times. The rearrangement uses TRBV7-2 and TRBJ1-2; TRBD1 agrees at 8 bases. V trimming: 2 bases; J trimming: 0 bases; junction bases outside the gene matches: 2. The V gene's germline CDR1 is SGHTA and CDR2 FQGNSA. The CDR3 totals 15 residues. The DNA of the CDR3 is TGTGCCAGCAGCTTAACAGGGGGGACTAACTATGGCTACACCTTC. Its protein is CASSLTGGTNYGYTF.

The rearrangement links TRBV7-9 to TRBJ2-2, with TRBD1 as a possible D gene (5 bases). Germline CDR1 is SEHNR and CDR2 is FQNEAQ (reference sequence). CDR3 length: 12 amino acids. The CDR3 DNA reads TGTGCAATTCAGGGTGACACCGGGGAGCTGTTTTTT. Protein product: CAIQGDTGELFF.

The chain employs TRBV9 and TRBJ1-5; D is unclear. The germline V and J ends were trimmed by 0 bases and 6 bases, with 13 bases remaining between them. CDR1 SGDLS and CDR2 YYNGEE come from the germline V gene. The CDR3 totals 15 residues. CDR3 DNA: TGTGCCAGCAGCGTAGGCGGGGAGGCTAGTCAGCCCCAGCATTTT. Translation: CASSVGGEASQPQHF.

CDR3 sequence: CASSVLPGQGIYGYTF. CDR3 nucleotides: TGTGCCAGCAGCGTACTCCCGGGACAGGGGATCTATGGCTACACCTTC. This chain links TRBV9 with TRBJ1-2, with 10 bases aligning to TRBD1. The length of the CDR3 is 16 residues. Germline V gene data show CDR1 as SGDLS and CDR2 as YYNGEE. J gave up 4 bases and V 1 base, and 7 bases lay outside the gene matches.

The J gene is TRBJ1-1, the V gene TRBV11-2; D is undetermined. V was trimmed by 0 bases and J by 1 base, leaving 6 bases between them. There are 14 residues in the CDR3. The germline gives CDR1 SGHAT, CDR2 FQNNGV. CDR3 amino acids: CASSLDPGNTEAFF. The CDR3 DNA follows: TGTGCCAGCAGCTTAGATCCCGGGAACACTGAAGCTTTCTTT.

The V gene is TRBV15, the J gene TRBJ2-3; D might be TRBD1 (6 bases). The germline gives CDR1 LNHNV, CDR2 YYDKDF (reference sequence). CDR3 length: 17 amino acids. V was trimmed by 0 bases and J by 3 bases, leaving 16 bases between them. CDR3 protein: CATSRDRVGTPTDTQYF. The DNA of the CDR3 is TGTGCCACCAGCAGAGATCGCGTGGGGACACCAACAGATACGCAGTATTTT.

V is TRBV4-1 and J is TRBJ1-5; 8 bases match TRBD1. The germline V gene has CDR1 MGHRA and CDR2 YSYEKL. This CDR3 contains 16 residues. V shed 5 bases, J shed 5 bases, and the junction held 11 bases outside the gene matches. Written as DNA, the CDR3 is TGCGCCAGCAGCTCCCCAGGGGGCACGACGGATCAGCCCCAGCATTTT. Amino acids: CASSSPGGTTDQPQHF.

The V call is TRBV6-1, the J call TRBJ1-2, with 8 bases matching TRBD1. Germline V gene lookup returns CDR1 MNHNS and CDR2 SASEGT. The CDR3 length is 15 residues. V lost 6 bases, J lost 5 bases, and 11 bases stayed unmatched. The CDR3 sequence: CASRIYLTGVYGYTF. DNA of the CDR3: TGTGCCAGCAGAATATATCTGACAGGGGTTTATGGCTACACCTTC.

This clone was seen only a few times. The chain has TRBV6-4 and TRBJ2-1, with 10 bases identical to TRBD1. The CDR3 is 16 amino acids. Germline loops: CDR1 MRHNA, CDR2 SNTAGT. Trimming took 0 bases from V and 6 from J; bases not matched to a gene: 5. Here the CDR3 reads CASSDSAGQGSNEQFF. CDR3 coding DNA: TGTGCCAGCAGTGACTCCGCGGGACAGGGGAGCAATGAGCAGTTCTTC.

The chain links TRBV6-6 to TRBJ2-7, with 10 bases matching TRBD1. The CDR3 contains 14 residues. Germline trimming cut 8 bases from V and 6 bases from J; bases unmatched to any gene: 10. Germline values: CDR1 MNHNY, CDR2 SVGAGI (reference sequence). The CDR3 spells CASGAGQGMGEQYF. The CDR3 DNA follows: TGTGCCAGCGGGGCGGGACAGGGGATGGGCGAGCAGTACTTC.

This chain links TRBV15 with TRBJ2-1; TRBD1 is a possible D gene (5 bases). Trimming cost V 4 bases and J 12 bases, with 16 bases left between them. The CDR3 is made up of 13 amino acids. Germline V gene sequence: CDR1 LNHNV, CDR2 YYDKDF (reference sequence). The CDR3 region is CATSMGLLVGQFF. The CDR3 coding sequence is TGTGCCACCAGCATGGGGCTCCTGGTAGGGCAGTTCTTC.

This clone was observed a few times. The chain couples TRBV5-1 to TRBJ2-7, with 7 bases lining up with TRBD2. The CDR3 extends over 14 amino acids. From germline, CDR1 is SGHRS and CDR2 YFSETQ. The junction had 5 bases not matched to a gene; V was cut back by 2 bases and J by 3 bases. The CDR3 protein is CASSFRSGVYEQYF. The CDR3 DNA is TGCGCCAGCAGCTTTCGGAGCGGGGTCTACGAGCAGTACTTC.

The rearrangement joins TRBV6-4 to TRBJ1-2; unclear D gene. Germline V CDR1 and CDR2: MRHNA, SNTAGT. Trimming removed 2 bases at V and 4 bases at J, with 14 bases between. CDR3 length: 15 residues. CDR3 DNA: TGTGCCAGCAGTGACCACTACGGTTCGGCCTATGGCTACACCTTC. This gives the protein CASSDHYGSAYGYTF.

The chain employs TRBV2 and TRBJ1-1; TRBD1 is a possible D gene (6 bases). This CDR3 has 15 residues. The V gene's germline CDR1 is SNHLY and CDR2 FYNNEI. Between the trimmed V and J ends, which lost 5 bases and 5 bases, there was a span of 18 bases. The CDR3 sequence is CASSPNSGGVTEAFF. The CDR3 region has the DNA TGTGCCAGCAGTCCTAATTCGGGGGGCGTTACTGAAGCTTTCTTT.

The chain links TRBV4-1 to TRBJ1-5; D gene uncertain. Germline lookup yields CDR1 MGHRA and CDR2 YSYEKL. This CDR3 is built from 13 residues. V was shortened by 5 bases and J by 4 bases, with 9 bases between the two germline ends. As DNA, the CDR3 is TGCGCCAGCAGCGTCGCCCTAAATCAGCCCCAGCATTTT. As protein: CASSVALNQPQHF.

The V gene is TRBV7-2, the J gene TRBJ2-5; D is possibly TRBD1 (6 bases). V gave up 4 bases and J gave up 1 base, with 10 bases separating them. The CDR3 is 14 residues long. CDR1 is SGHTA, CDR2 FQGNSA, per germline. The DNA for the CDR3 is TGTGCCAGCAGCTCAAGACAGGTCCAAGAGACCCAGTACTTC. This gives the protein CASSSRQVQETQYF.

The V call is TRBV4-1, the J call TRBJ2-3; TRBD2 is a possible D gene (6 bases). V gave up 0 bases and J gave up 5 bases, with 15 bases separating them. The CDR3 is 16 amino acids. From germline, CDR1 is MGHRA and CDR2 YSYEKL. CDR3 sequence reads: CASSQDNGRGLDTQYF. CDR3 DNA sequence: TGCGCCAGCAGCCAAGATAACGGGAGAGGTTTAGATACGCAGTATTTT.

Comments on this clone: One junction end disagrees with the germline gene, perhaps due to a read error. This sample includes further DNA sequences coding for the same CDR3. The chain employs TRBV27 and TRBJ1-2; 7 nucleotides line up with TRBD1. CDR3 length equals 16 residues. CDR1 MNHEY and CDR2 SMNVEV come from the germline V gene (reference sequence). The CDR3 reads CASMRGQFLLNYGYTF. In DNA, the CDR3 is TGTGCCAGCATGAGGGGACAGTTCCTTCTAAACTATGGCTACACTTTC.